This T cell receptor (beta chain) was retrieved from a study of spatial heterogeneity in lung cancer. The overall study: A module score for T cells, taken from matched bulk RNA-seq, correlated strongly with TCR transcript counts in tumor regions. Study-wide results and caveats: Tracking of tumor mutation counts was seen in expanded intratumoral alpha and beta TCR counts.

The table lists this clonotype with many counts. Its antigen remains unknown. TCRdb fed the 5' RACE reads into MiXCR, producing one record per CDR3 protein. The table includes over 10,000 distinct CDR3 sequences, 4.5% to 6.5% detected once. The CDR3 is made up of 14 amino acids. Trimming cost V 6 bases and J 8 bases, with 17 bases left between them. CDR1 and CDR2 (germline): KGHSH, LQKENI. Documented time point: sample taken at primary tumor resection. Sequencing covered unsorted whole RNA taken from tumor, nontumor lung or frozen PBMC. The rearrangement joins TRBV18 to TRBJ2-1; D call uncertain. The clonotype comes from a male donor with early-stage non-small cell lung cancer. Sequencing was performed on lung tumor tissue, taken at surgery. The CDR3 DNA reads TGTGCCAGCTCTAGCCGGGCCGAAAATGATGAGCAGTTCTTC. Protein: CASSSRAENDEQFF. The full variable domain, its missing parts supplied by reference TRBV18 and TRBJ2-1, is NAGVMQNPRHLVRRRGQEARLRCSPMKGHSHVYWYRQLPEEGLKFMVYLQKENIIDESGMPKERFSAEFPKEGPSILRIQQVVRGDSAAYFCASSSRAENDEQFFGPGTRLTVL.